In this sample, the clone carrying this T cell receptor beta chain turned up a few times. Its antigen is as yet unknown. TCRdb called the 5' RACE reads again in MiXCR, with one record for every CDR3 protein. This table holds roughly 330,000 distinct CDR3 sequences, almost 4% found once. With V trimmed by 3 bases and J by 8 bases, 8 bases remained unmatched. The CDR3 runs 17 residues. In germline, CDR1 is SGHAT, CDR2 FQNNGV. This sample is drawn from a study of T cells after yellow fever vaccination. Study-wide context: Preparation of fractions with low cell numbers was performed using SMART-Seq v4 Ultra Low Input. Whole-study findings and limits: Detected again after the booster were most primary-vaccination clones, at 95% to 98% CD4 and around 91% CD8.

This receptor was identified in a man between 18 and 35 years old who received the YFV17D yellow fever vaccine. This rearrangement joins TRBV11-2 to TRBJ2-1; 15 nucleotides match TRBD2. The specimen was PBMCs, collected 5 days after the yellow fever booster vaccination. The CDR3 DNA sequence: TGTGCCAGCAGCTTGGACGGACTAGCGGGGGGGCAAGATGAGCAGTTCTTC. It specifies CASSLDGLAGGQDEQFF.